The TCR beta chain described here comes from a study of control samples from healthy donors and cancer patients. Using immunoSEQ multiplex PCR, the repertoire was profiled, and TCRdb retains in-frame clones only, with some absent. Here the sample spans around 75,000 clones, 84% being singletons. V shed 4 bases and J shed 3 bases, with 7 bases lying between them. The CDR3 spans 13 residues. This receptor was taken from a man aged 50-60 years in good health. The chain has TRBV12-3 or TRBV12-4 and TRBJ1-5; D gene ambiguous. Sequencing was carried out using blood. CDR3 DNA sequence: TGTGCCAGCAGTTCTACGATCAATCAGCCCCAGCATTTT. This gives the protein CASSSTINQPQHF.